This entry lists 15 T cell receptor beta chains sequenced from one sample in a study of identical twins. Each CDR3 protein is one row after TCRdb ran MiXCR on the 5' RACE reads. The top ten hold around 5.1% of the sample, which has approximately 210,000 distinct CDR3 sequences, over 8% seen once. Material: memory (CD45RO+) T cells sorted from blood. Receptors originate from a woman aged 18 to 35 in good health.

In this sample, this clonotype turned up many times. The V call is TRBV11-2, the J call TRBJ2-7, with D unclear. The germline CDR1 and CDR2 sequences are SGHAT and FQNNGV. CDR3 size: 15 residues. V gave up 2 bases and J gave up 1 base, with 12 bases separating them. The CDR3 protein is CASSLYSQASYEQYF. CDR3 coding DNA: TGTGCCAGCAGCTTATACTCTCAAGCTTCCTACGAGCAGTACTTC.

The chain joins TRBV7-3 to TRBJ2-7; D possibly matches TRBD1 or TRBD2 (5 bases each). This CDR3 region has 17 residues. V lost 4 bases and J lost 3, with 22 bases in between. Per germline, CDR1 SGHTA and CDR2 FQGTGA. The chain's CDR3 is CASSSGPFVSIHYEQYF. The CDR3 bases are TGTGCCAGCAGCTCGGGACCGTTCGTCTCCATCCACTACGAGCAGTACTTC.

The rearrangement links TRBV30 to TRBJ2-7, with D perhaps being TRBD1 or TRBD2 (7 bases each). Germline values: CDR1 GTSNPN, CDR2 SVGIG (reference sequence). This CDR3 has 15 residues. Trimming left V 3 bases short and J 4 bases short, with 19 bases between. CDR3 in amino acids: CAWRKGQGGGYEQYF. Written as DNA, the CDR3 is TGTGCCTGGAGAAAGGGCCAGGGGGGGGGTTACGAGCAGTACTTC.

This chain connects TRBV11-2 to TRBJ2-7; D perhaps matches TRBD2 (6 bases). CDR1 and CDR2 (germline): SGHAT, FQNNGV. Trimming left V 5 bases short and J 5 bases short, with 22 bases between. The CDR3 is 16 residues long. CDR3 amino acids: CASSNPSGTYTHEQYF. The CDR3 coding sequence is TGTGCCAGCAGCAACCCCTCCGGGACTTACACCCACGAGCAGTACTTC. The entire variable domain, with the rest obtained from reference TRBV11-2 and TRBJ2-7, is as follows: EAGVAQSPRYKIIEKRQSVAFWCNPISGHATLYWYQQILGQGPKLLIQFQNNGVVDDSQLPKDRFSAERLKGVDSTLKIQPAKLEDSAVYLCASSNPSGTYTHEQYFGPGTRLTVT.

The chain carries TRBV20-1 and TRBJ1-2; weak D call: TRBD1 (6 bases). CDR3 length equals 12 residues. Trimming took 7 bases from V and 3 from J, leaving 12 bases between them. Germline V CDR1 and CDR2: DFQATT, SNEGSKA (reference sequence). DNA of the CDR3: TGCAGTGGTACAGGGTCTGACTATGGCTACACCTTC. Residues: CSGTGSDYGYTF.

The chain joins TRBV29-1 to TRBJ2-7; 10 bases agree with TRBD1. This CDR3 region has 14 residues. V was pared by 5 bases and J by 4 bases, with 8 bases of the junction left unmatched. CDR1 is SQVTM and CDR2 is ANQGSEA in the germline V gene. CDR3 sequence (DNA): TGCAGCGTTTTATCCGGGACAGGGGAGTACGAGCAGTACTTC. Its protein is CSVLSGTGEYEQYF.

The sample holds a few counts of this clonotype. This chain links TRBV9 with TRBJ1-1, with no clear D. Germline CDR1 reads SGDLS; CDR2 reads YYNGEE. Trimming took off 0 bases at V and 1 base at J, with 13 bases between the two ends. This CDR3 is 16 amino acids long. CDR3 amino acids: CASSVAGIGKNTEAFF. CDR3 DNA sequence: TGTGCCAGCAGCGTAGCGGGAATTGGGAAGAACACTGAAGCTTTCTTT.

A few counts support this clonotype. The CDR3 reads CASRRTGLTGELFF. The CDR3 DNA is TGTGCCAGCAGGAGGACAGGGCTCACCGGGGAGCTGTTTTTT. The V gene is TRBV6-1, the J gene TRBJ2-2, with TRBD1 matching over 8 bases. This CDR3 has 14 amino acids. CDR1 and CDR2 from the germline V gene are MNHNS and SASEGT. V lost 6 bases and J lost 4; bases outside the gene matches: 4.

This clonotype was observed a handful of times. The chain is built from TRBV7-9 and TRBJ2-7, with 8 bases fitting TRBD1. Germline V gene sequence: CDR1 SEHNR, CDR2 FQNEAQ (reference sequence). This CDR3 spans 15 amino acids. The junction had 9 bases not matched to a gene; V was cut back by 7 bases and J by 1 base. The DNA of the CDR3 is TGTGCCAGCACCTACGGGACAGGAGGTTCCTACGAGCAGTACTTC. Its translation: CASTYGTGGSYEQYF.

This clonotype showed up many times. At one of its ends the junction is not consistent with the germline gene, which may arise from a read error. The chain employs TRBV7-9 and TRBJ2-7, with a weak D call TRBD1 (6 bases). The germline V gene encodes CDR1 SEHNR and CDR2 FQNEAQ (reference sequence). The CDR3 is made up of 9 amino acids. As DNA, the CDR3 is TGTGCCAGCAGCTTGTCGACAGGTTTC. It translates to CASSLSTGF.

This clonotype was detected many times. The genes are TRBV12-3 or TRBV12-4 and TRBJ2-5; 8 nucleotides agree with TRBD2. The V segment lost 8 bases and the J segment 1 base; nucleotides outside the gene matches: 9. The CDR3 sequence is 15 residues long. CDR3 nucleotides: TGTGCCAGCTCACGGGGGGGGGCTCCCCAAGAGACCCAGTACTTC. Translation gives CASSRGGAPQETQYF.

The chain is built from TRBV18 and TRBJ2-5, with TRBD2 matching over 7 bases. CDR3 size: 15 residues. V was clipped by 0 bases and J by 4 bases; unmatched bases: 5. CDR1 is KGHSH, CDR2 LQKENI, per germline. CDR3: CASSPPSGIGETQYF. The CDR3 DNA follows: TGTGCCAGCTCACCACCCAGCGGGATTGGAGAGACCCAGTACTTC.

CDR3 DNA: TGCAGTGCTAGAGGGGAAGATTCATATGAAAAACTGTTTTTT. It codes for CSARGEDSYEKLFF. The chain employs TRBV20-1 and TRBJ1-4; unclear D gene. Per germline, CDR1 DFQATT and CDR2 SNEGSKA (reference sequence). This CDR3 contains 14 residues. V shed 1 base and J shed 6 bases, with 12 bases lying between them.

This clonotype turned up a few times. V and J are TRBV7-7 and TRBJ2-3, with 10 bases identical to TRBD2. Germline V gene lookup returns CDR1 SSHAT and CDR2 FNYEAQ (reference sequence). CDR3 length equals 15 residues. In DNA form, the CDR3 reads TGTGCTAGTAGTAGCGGGGGGCGCCGGGGGGATACGCAGTATTTT. It is translated as CASSSGGRRGDTQYF.

The chain uses TRBV4-1 and TRBJ2-1; TRBD2 matches at 13 bases. The ends lost 2 bases at V and 8 bases at J; junction bases unmatched: 6. Germline CDR1 reads MGHRA; CDR2 reads YSYEKL. The CDR3 spans 16 residues. The CDR3 coding sequence is TGCGCCAGCAGCCAACGCACTAGCGGGGGGGACTATGAGCAGTTCTTC. Amino acid sequence: CASSQRTSGGDYEQFF.